This record looks at one T cell receptor beta chain sequence and its context. Antigen: not known. This sample was included in a study of T cells in Graves' hyperthyroidism and ophthalmopathy. Trimming took 0 bases from V and 6 from J; bases not matched to a gene: 9. The CDR3 runs 16 residues. Germline V gene data show CDR1 as SGHRS and CDR2 as YFSETQ. Study results and limitations: Ophthalmopathy prediction by the model preceded onset by a median about 6.5 months. Most clonotypes that expanded in the thyroid above 0.001 also showed up in blood.

The study excluded patients with uncontrolled infection, other autoimmune disease, pregnancy or lactation. It was RNA transcripts that yielded the amplified TCR beta CDR3 regions. An initial round of RT-PCR targeting the TCR CDR3 relied on the HTBI primer set. Using its own MiXCR run on the multiplex PCR reads, TCRdb lists one record per CDR3 protein. Of around 190,000 distinct CDR3 sequences listed, approximately 16% are singletons. Input material: blood. The chain links TRBV5-1 to TRBJ2-3; 8 bases align to TRBD2. The clonotype comes from a woman in her fifties or sixties with Graves' hyperthyroidism. The chain's CDR3 is CASSLAPGLVADTQYF. The CDR3 region has the DNA TGCGCCAGCAGCTTGGCACCGGGACTAGTTGCTGATACGCAGTATTTT.